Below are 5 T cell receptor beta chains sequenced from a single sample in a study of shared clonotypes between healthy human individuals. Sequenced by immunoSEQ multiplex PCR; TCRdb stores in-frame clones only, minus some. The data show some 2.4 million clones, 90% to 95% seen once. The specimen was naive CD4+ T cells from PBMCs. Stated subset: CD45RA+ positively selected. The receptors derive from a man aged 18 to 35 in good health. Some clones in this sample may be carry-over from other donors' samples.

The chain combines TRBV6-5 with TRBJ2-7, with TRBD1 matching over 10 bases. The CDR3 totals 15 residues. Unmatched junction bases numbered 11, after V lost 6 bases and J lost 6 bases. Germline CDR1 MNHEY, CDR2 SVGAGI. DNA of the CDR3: TGTGCCAGCAGCCTCGAGGGGACAGGGGCCCTCGAGCAGTACTTC. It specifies CASSLEGTGALEQYF.

CDR3 protein: CAWKFRQVRTEAFF. The CDR3 nucleotides are TGTGCCTGGAAATTTCGACAGGTTAGGACTGAAGCTTTCTTT. The chain has TRBV30 and TRBJ1-1; possibly TRBD1 for D (6 bases). This CDR3 is built from 14 residues. Trimming took off 4 bases at V and 5 bases at J, with 17 bases between the two ends. Looked up from germline, CDR1 is GTSNPN and CDR2 is SVGIG (reference sequence). The full variable domain, rest sourced from reference TRBV30 and TRBJ1-1, is SQTIHQWPATLVQPVGSPLSLECTVEGTSNPNLYWYRQAAGRGLQLLFYSVGIGQISSEVPQNLSASRPQDRQFILSSKKLLLSDSGFYLCAWKFRQVRTEAFFGQGTRLTVV.

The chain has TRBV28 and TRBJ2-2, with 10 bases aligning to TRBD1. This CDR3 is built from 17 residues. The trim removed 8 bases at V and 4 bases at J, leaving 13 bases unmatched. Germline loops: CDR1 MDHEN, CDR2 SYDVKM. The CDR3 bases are TGTGCCAGCGGGGGACAGGGGCCCTCCTTATTCACCGGGGAGCTGTTTTTT. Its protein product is CASGGQGPSLFTGELFF.

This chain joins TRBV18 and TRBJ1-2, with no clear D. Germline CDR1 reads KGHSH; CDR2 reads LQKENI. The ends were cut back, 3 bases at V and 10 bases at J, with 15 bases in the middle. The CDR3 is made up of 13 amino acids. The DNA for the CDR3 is TGTGCCAGCTCACCGTACTCCGGTTCAGACTACACCTTC. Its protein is CASSPYSGSDYTF.

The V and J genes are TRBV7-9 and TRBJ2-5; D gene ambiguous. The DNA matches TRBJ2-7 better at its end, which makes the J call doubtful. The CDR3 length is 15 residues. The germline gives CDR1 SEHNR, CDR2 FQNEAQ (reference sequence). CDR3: CASSLPLDGPYEQYF. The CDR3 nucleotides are TGTGCCAGCAGCTTACCCCTGGACGGACCCTACGAGCAGTACTTC.